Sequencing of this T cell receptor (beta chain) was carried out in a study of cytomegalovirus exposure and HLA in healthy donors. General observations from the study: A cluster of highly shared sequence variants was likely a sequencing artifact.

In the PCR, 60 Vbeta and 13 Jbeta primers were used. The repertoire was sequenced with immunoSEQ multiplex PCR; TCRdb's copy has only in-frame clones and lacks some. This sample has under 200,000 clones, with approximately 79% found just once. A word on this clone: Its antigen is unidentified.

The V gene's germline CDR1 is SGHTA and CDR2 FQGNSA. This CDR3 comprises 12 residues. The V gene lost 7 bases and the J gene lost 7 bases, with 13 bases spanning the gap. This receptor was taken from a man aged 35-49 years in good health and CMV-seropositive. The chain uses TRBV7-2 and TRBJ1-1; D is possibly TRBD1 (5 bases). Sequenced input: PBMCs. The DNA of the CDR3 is TGTGCCAGCACCCCGGGGGGGGGTGAAGCTTTCTTT. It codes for CASTPGGGEAFF.